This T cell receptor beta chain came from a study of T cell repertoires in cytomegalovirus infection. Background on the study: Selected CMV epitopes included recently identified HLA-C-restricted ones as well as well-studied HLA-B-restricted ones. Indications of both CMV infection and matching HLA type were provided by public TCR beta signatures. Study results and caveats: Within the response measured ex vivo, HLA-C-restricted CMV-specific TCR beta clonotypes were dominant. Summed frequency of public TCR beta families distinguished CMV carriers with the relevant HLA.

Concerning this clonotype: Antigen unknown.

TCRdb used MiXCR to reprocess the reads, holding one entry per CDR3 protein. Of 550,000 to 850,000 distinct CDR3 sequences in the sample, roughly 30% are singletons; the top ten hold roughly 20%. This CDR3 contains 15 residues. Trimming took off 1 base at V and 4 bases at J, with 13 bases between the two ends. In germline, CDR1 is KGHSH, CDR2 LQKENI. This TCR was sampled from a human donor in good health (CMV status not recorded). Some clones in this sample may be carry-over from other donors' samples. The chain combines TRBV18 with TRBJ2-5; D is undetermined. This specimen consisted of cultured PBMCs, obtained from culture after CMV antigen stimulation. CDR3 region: CASSPRDNVGETQYF. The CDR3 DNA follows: TGTGCCAGCTCACCACGCGACAATGTAGGAGAGACCCAGTACTTC. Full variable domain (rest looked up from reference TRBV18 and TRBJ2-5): NAGVMQNPRHLVRRRGQEARLRCSPMKGHSHVYWYRQLPEEGLKFMVYLQKENIIDESGMPKERFSAEFPKEGPSILRIQQVVRGDSAAYFCASSPRDNVGETQYFGPGTRLLVL.